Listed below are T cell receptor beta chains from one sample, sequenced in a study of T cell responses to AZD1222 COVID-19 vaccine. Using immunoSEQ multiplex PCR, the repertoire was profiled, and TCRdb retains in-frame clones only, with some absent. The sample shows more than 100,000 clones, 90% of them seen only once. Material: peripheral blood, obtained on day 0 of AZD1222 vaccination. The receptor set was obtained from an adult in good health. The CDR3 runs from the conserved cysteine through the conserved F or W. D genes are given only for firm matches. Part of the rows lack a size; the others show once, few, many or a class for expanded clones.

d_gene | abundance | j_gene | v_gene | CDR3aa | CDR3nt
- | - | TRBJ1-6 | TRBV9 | CASSVDSGSPLHF | TGTGCCAGCAGCGTAGACAGCGGTTCACCCCTCCACTTT
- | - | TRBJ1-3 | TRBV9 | CASSEETGTGNTIYF | TGTGCCAGCAGCGAGGAGACGGGGACTGGAAACACCATATATTTT
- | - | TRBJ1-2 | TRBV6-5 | CASSPVKPVGYTF | TGTGCCAGCAGTCCCGTCAAGCCCGTGGGCTACACCTTC
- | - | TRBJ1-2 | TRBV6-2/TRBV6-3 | CASSHQGGANGYTF | TGTGCCAGCAGCCACCAAGGTGGGGCGAATGGCTACACCTTC
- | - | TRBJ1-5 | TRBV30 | CALKGVGTQPQHF | TGTGCCCTAAAGGGGGTTGGGACTCAGCCCCAGCATTTT
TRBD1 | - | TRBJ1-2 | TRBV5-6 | CASSLGQGLGTF | TGTGCCAGCAGCTTGGGACAGGGGTTGGGGACCTTC
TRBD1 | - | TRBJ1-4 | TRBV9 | CASSTTGYGEKLFF | TGTGCCAGCAGCACGACAGGGTATGGTGAAAAACTGTTTTTT
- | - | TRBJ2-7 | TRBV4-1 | CASSLPGRSYEQYF | TGCGCCAGCAGCCTTCCGGGCCGATCCTACGAGCAGTACTTC
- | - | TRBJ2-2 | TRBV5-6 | CASSLVGDTTNTGELFF | TGTGCCAGCAGCTTGGTCGGGGATACGACGAACACCGGGGAGCTGTTTTTT
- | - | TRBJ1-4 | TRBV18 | CASSPSGDSGKLFF | TGTGCCAGCTCACCTTCGGGGGATAGTGGAAAACTGTTTTTT
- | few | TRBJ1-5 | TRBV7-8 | CASSWGSGQQVSNQPQHF | TGTGCCAGCAGCTGGGGATCAGGACAGCAAGTTAGCAATCAGCCCCAGCATTTT
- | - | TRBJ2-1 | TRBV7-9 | CASSLVRTVYNEQFF | TGTGCCAGCAGCTTAGTCAGGACCGTTTACAATGAGCAGTTCTTC
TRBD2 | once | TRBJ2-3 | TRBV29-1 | CSVGLAGGGDTQYF | TGCAGCGTGGGACTAGCGGGAGGAGGAGATACGCAGTATTTT
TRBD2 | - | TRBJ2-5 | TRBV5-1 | CASSLSLAGGLETQYF | TGCGCCAGCAGCTTGTCTCTAGCGGGAGGGCTGGAGACCCAGTACTTC
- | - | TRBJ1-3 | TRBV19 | CASSSPGNTIYF | TGTGCCAGTAGTTCCCCTGGAAACACCATATATTTT
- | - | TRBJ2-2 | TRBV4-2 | CASSQLGRTSNTGELFF | TGTGCCAGCAGCCAACTTGGCAGGACCTCTAACACCGGGGAGCTGTTTTTT
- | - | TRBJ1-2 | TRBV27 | CASRQSGNYGYTF | TGTGCCAGCAGACAATCGGGAAACTATGGCTACACCTTC
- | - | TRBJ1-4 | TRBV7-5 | CARSAPGTPNEKLFF | TGTGCCAGAAGCGCGCCCGGGACCCCTAATGAAAAACTGTTTTTT
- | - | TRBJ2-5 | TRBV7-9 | CASSLSSETQYF | TGTGCCAGCAGCTTATCATCGGAGACCCAGTACTTC
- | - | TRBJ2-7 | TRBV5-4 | CASSLPGTQGAGAEYEQYF | TGTGCCAGCAGCTTGCCCGGAACCCAGGGAGCCGGGGCCGAGTACGAGCAGTACTTC
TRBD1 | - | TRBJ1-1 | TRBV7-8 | CASSGQAGTEAFF | TGTGCCAGCAGCGGACAGGCGGGCACTGAAGCTTTCTTT
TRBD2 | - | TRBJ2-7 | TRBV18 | CASSPAGLAGGEQYF | TGTGCCAGCTCACCAGCAGGTCTAGCGGGAGGTGAGCAGTACTTC
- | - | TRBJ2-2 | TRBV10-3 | CAISESRGRTGELFF | TGTGCCATCAGTGAGTCCAGGGGACGAACCGGGGAGCTGTTTTTT
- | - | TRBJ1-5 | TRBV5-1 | CASSSTGGDQPQHF | TGCGCCAGCAGCTCTACGGGGGGTGATCAGCCCCAGCATTTT
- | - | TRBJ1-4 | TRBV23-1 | CASSPPGPAYGDEKLFF | TGCGCCAGCAGTCCGCCGGGACCGGCTTACGGGGATGAAAAACTGTTTTTT
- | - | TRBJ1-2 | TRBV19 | CASRRDPGYGYTF | TGTGCCAGCCGCAGGGACCCCGGCTATGGCTACACCTTC
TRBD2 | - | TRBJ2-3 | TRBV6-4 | CASSAVASGGADTQYF | TGTGCCAGCAGTGCCGTTGCTAGCGGGGGCGCAGATACGCAGTATTTT
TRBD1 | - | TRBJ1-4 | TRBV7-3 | CASSSSGTGAEKLFF | TGTGCCAGCAGCTCCTCCGGGACAGGGGCCGAAAAACTGTTTTTT
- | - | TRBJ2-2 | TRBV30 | CAHGASNTGELFF | TGTGCCCACGGGGCCTCGAACACCGGGGAGCTGTTTTTT
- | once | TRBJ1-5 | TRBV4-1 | CASSQGGRGWSNQPQHF | TGCGCCAGCAGCCAAGGGGGTAGGGGCTGGAGCAATCAGCCCCAGCATTTT
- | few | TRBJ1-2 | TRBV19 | CASSIQPGGGYTF | TGTGCCAGTAGTATCCAGCCGGGGGGTGGCTACACCTTC
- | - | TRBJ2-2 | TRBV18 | CASSRTENTGELFF | TGTGCCAGCTCGAGGACAGAAAACACCGGGGAGCTGTTTTTT
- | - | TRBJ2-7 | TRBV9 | CASSDGVSYEQYF | TGTGCCAGCAGCGACGGGGTTTCCTACGAGCAGTACTTC
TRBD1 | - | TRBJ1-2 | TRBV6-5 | CASSYSGQGNYGYTF | TGTGCCAGCAGTTATTCGGGACAGGGCAACTATGGCTACACCTTC
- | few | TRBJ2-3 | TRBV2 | CASSEIRADTQYF | TGTGCCAGCAGTGAAATCCGGGCAGATACGCAGTATTTT
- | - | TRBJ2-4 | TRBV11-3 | CASSLEGEAKNIQYF | TGTGCCAGCAGCTTAGAGGGAGAAGCCAAAAACATTCAGTACTTC
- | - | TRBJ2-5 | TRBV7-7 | CASSFGWKGQETQYF | TGTGCTAGCAGCTTTGGGTGGAAAGGGCAAGAGACCCAGTACTTC
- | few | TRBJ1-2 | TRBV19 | CASSIDSYTF | TGTGCCAGTAGTATAGACAGCTACACCTTC
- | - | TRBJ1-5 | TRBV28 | CASSIPTGSNQPQHF | TGTGCCAGCAGTATCCCCACAGGGAGCAATCAGCCCCAGCATTTT
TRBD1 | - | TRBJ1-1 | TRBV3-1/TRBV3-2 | CASSQGTGGANTEAFF | TGTGCCAGCAGCCAAGGGACAGGGGGCGCGAACACTGAAGCTTTCTTT
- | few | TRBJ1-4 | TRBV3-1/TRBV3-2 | CASSQDGKLFF | TGTGCCAGCAGCCAAGATGGAAAACTGTTTTTT
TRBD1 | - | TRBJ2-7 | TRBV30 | CAWSVGRGLSYEQYF | TGTGCCTGGAGTGTTGGCAGGGGGCTATCCTACGAGCAGTACTTC
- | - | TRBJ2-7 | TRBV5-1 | CASSLEAYEQYF | TGCGCCAGCAGCTTGGAGGCTTACGAGCAGTACTTC
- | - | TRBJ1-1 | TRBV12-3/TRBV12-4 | CASSFQVTEAFF | TGTGCCAGCAGTTTCCAGGTGACTGAAGCTTTCTTT
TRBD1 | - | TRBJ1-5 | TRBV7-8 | CASSFDRGNQPQHF | TGTGCCAGCAGCTTTGACAGGGGGAACCAGCCCCAGCATTTT
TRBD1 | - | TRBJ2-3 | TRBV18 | CASLNRGQGDTQYF | TGTGCCAGCCTTAACAGGGGGCAAGGAGATACGCAGTATTTT
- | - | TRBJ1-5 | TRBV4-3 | CASSQERDTYQPQHF | TGCGCCAGCAGCCAAGAAAGGGACACCTATCAGCCCCAGCATTTT